Listed below are T cell receptor beta chains from one sample, sequenced in a study of cytomegalovirus exposure and HLA in healthy donors. Clones were read by immunoSEQ multiplex PCR, and TCRdb kept only the in-frame ones, dropping some. The repertoire holds about 86,000 clones, with nearly 80% as singletons. The material sequenced was PBMCs. These receptors came from a female donor in good health and CMV-seronegative. CDR3s include the opening cysteine and the closing phenylalanine or tryptophan. A D gene is named only where the DNA matches it firmly. Clone size is given for some rows only: seen once, a few or many times, or a class if the clone is expanded.

TRBV4-3	TRBJ1-5	-	once	TGCGCCAGCAGCCAAGATTGGGGCACAAGGAACAATCAGCCCCAGCATTTT	CASSQDWGTRNNQPQHF
TRBV25-1	TRBJ1-1	TRBD1	-	TGTGCCAGCACCCCCCGGGACAGGGGTGCTGAAGCTTTCTTT	CASTPRDRGAEAFF
TRBV7-9	TRBJ1-4	TRBD1	-	TGTGCCAGCAGCTCAATGAGGGCAGGACCGGGACAGGGGGATGAAAAACTGTTTTTT	CASSSMRAGPGQGDEKLFF
TRBV4-1	TRBJ1-5	-	-	TGCGCCAGCAGCCAGGGCCCTGCCGGGGTCAATCAGCCCCAGCATTTT	CASSQGPAGVNQPQHF
TRBV5-1	TRBJ2-1	TRBD1	-	TGCGCCAGCAGCGAACAGGGGGAGCAGTTCTTC	CASSEQGEQFF
TRBV6-1	TRBJ1-1	-	-	TGTGCCAGCAGTGAAGCGGTGATCGCGTATGTGGCTTTCTTT	CASSEAVIAYVAFF
TRBV9	TRBJ1-1	TRBD1	-	TGTGCCAGCAGCGTATCCGTCGAAAGGGGGCTAAGCACTGAAGCTTTCTTT	CASSVSVERGLSTEAFF
TRBV5-1	TRBJ2-5	-	-	TGCGCCAGCAGCTTGGGGAGACCGACGGAGACCCAGTACTTC	CASSLGRPTETQYF
TRBV7-9	TRBJ2-7	TRBD1	-	TGTGCCAGCAGTCCTCCACAGGGGGGACACTACGAGCAGTACTTC	CASSPPQGGHYEQYF
TRBV27	TRBJ1-2	TRBD1	-	TGTGCCAGCACCAGGACAGGGTCGATTAACTATGGCTACACCTTC	CASTRTGSINYGYTF
TRBV19	TRBJ2-1	-	-	TGTGCCAGTAGTGTCCGGAGCGTACCCTACAATGAGCAGTTCTTC	CASSVRSVPYNEQFF
TRBV28	TRBJ2-1	-	-	TGTGCCAGCAGTCTTCGGAGGGCCTTTTACAATGAGCAGTTCTTC	CASSLRRAFYNEQFF
TRBV9	TRBJ1-2	-	-	TGTGCCAGCAGCGGGGGACTGAGCTACACCTTC	CASSGGLSYTF
TRBV5-4	TRBJ2-3	TRBD1	once	TGTGCCAGCAGCGTACCGGGACAGGGTATTGCAGATACGCAGTATTTT	CASSVPGQGIADTQYF
TRBV6-5	TRBJ1-2	-	-	TGTGCCAGCGGCGAAGGGGAGGGTTATGGCTACACCTTC	CASGEGEGYGYTF
TRBV19	TRBJ2-7	TRBD1	-	TGTGCCAGTAGTGACAGGGTTGGGGACGAGCAGTACTTC	CASSDRVGDEQYF
TRBV2	TRBJ1-1	TRBD1	-	TGTGCCAGCAGGTTAGACAGGGTCCCTTTCTTT	CASRLDRVPFF
TRBV4-3	TRBJ1-1	-	-	TGCGCCAGCAGCCAAGATTGGGGAGTAATCTTATCCACTGAAGCTTTCTTT	CASSQDWGVILSTEAFF
TRBV7-2	TRBJ2-7	-	-	TGTGCCAGCAGCTTAGCCCCGGGAACCTACGAGCAGTACTTC	CASSLAPGTYEQYF
TRBV18	TRBJ1-1	-	-	TGTGCCAGCTCACCAGACCCAGGCGGGACTGAAGCTTTCTTT	CASSPDPGGTEAFF
TRBV15	TRBJ2-1	-	-	TGTGCCACCAGCAGAGTCGGACAGCTTTACAATGAGCAGTTCTTC	CATSRVGQLYNEQFF
TRBV6-4	TRBJ2-1	TRBD2	-	TGTGCCAGCAGTGACTCGGGGGGAGGGGATGAGCAGTTCTTC	CASSDSGGGDEQFF
TRBV4-1	TRBJ1-4	-	-	TGCGCCAGCAGCCTCAAGCATAAACTGTTTTTT	CASSLKHKLFF
TRBV21-1	TRBJ1-3	-	few	TGTGCCAGCAGCAAAGGGGAGGGACGGGGGGCTGGAAACACCATATATTTT	CASSKGEGRGAGNTIYF
TRBV25-1	TRBJ1-2	TRBD1	-	TGTGCCAGCAGTGAGACAGGGCTACATGGGGGCTACACCTTC	CASSETGLHGGYTF
TRBV30	TRBJ2-7	TRBD1	-	TGTGCCTGCAAACAGGGGGTTCCCTACGAGCAGTACTTC	CACKQGVPYEQYF
TRBV28	TRBJ1-3	-	few	TGTGCCAGCAGTTCTCAGGGTTACGATAGAAACACCATATATTTT	CASSSQGYDRNTIYF
TRBV7-8	TRBJ2-2	TRBD2	-	TGTGCCAGCAGCCCTAGCGGGAGTAGGACCGGGGAGCTGTTTTTT	CASSPSGSRTGELFF
TRBV2	TRBJ1-6	-	-	TGTGCCAGCAGTGCCAGGGGTTGGAGCTCCTATAATTCACCCCTCCACTTT	CASSARGWSSYNSPLHF
TRBV10-2	TRBJ2-7	-	-	TGCGCCAGCAGTTCTAGGTACTACGAGCAGTACTTC	CASSSRYYEQYF
TRBV7-9	TRBJ2-7	-	-	TGTGCCAGCAGCTTAGAAGGGGCCGAGCAGTACTTC	CASSLEGAEQYF
TRBV30	TRBJ1-5	-	-	TGTGCCTGGAGAGGAGGGAAGGAAGAGCCCCAGCATTTT	CAWRGGKEEPQHF
TRBV7-2	TRBJ2-3	-	once	TGTGCCAGCAGCTCCCGGGGGACCAGCACAGATACGCAGTATTTT	CASSSRGTSTDTQYF
TRBV18	TRBJ2-2	TRBD2	-	TGTGCCAGCTCACCCGGGACTAGCGTGAACACCGGGGAGCTGTTTTTT	CASSPGTSVNTGELFF
TRBV6-5	TRBJ1-2	TRBD1	-	TGTGCCAGCAGTGCACTCGGGACAGGGGGCGAGGGCTACACCTTC	CASSALGTGGEGYTF
TRBV19	TRBJ2-1	TRBD2	-	TGTGCCAGTAGTATAACCTCCGGGACTAGCGGGAGGGATGAGCAGTTCTTC	CASSITSGTSGRDEQFF
TRBV30	TRBJ1-1	-	-	TGTGCCTGGAGGGGGGGAACCACTGAAGCTTTCTTT	CAWRGGTTEAFF
TRBV7-9	TRBJ2-3	TRBD2	-	TGTGCCAGCAGCTTAGATGCAGCGGGAAAAACAGATACGCAGTATTTT	CASSLDAAGKTDTQYF
TRBV19	TRBJ2-2	TRBD2	-	TGTGCCAGTAGTATAGATAGTCGCGGGAGGTGGAACACCGGGGAGCTGTTTTTT	CASSIDSRGRWNTGELFF
TRBV5-1	TRBJ2-7	TRBD1	few	TGCGCCAGCAGCGAGGGACAGGGGGCCTACGAGCAGTACTTC	CASSEGQGAYEQYF
TRBV19	TRBJ2-5	-	-	TGTGCCAGTAGGGGCGCGGGGGCCTTTTCGACCCAGTACTTC	CASRGAGAFSTQYF
TRBV19	TRBJ2-4	-	-	TGTGCCAGTAGTATCGCCTCGATCGGGTCGCGTGGCATTCAGTACTTC	CASSIASIGSRGIQYF
TRBV30	TRBJ1-6	TRBD1	-	TGTGCCTCATTATCGGGACAGGGACGATCACCCCTCCACTTT	CASLSGQGRSPLHF
TRBV10-3	TRBJ2-7	-	-	TGTGCCGTTCAGGGCGCCTACGAGCAGTACTTC	CAVQGAYEQYF
TRBV28	TRBJ1-6	-	-	TGTGCCAGCAGGGGGCGAACCCTCCACTTT	CASRGRTLHF
TRBV30	TRBJ1-6	TRBD1	-	TGTGCCTGGAGTCCAGGGGGGAATTCACCCCTCCACTTT	CAWSPGGNSPLHF